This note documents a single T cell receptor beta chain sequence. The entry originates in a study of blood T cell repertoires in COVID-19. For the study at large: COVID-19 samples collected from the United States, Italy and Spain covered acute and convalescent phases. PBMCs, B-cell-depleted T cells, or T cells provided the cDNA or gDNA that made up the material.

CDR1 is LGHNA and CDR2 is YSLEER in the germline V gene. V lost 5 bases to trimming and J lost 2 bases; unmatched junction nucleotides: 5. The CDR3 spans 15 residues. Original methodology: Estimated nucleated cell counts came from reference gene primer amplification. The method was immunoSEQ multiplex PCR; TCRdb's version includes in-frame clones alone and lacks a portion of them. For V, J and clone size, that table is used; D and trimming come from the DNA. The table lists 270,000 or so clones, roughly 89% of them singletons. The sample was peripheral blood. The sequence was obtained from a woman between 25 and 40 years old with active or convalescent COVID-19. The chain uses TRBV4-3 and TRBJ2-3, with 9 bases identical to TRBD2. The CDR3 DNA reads TGCGCCAGCAGCTTCAGCGGGGGGAACACAGATACGCAGTATTTT. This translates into CASSFSGGNTDTQYF.